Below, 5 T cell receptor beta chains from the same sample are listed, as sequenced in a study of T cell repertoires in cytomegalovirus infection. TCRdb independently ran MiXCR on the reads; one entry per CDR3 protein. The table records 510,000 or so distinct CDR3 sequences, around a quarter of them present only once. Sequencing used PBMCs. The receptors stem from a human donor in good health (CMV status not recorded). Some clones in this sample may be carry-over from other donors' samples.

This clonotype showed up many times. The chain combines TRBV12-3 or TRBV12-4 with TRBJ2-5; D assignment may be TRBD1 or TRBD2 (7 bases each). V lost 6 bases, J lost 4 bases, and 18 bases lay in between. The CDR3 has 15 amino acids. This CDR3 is CASSPQGRARETQYF. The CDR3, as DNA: TGTGCCAGCAGCCCACAGGGGAGGGCGAGAGAGACCCAGTACTTC.

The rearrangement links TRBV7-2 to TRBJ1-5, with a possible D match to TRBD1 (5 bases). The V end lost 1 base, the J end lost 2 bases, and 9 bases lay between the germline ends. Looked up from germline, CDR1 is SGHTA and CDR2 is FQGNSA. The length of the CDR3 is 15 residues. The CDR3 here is CASSLGTRGNQPQHF. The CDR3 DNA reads TGTGCCAGCAGCTTAGGAACCAGGGGCAATCAGCCCCAGCATTTT.

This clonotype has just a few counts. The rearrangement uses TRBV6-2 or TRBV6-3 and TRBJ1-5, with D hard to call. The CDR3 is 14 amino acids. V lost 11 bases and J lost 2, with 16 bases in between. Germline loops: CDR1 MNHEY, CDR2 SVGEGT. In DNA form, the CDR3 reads TGTGCCTGCTCTGGGGTTAACGGCAATCAGCCCCAGCATTTT. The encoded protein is CACSGVNGNQPQHF.

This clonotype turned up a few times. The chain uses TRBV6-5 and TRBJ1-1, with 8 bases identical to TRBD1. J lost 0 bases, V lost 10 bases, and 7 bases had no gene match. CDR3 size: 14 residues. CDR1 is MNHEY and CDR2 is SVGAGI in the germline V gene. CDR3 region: CATRPGQVNTEAFF. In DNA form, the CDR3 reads TGTGCCACCCGACCGGGACAGGTGAACACTGAAGCTTTCTTT.

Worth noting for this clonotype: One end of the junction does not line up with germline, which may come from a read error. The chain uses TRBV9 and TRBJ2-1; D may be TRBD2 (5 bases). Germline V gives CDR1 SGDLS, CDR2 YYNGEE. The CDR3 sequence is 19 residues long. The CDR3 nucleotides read TGTGCCAGCTGCGTAGATTTTCTAGCCGGCGTCAGCTCCTACAATGAGCAGTTCTTC. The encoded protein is CASCVDFLAGVSSYNEQFF.